The 25 T cell receptor beta chains below all came from one sample that was sequenced in a study of blood T cell repertoires in COVID-19. Sequenced by immunoSEQ multiplex PCR; TCRdb stores in-frame clones only, minus some. The sample holds approximately 140,000 clones; 80% to 90% are singletons and the top ten take roughly an eighth. Sample: peripheral blood. The source is a man younger than 35 with COVID-19, enrolled during active disease.

V gene TRBV18 combines with J gene TRBJ2-5, with TRBD2 matching 9 bases. V was clipped by 3 bases and J by 2 bases; unmatched bases: 1. The CDR3 runs to 14 residues. The germline CDR1 and CDR2 sequences are KGHSH and LQKENI. The CDR3 bases are TGTGCCAGCTCACCCAGCGGGAGGCAAGAGACCCAGTACTTC. It specifies CASSPSGRQETQYF.

The rearrangement uses TRBV4-2 and TRBJ2-2, with TRBD2 identical over 8 bases. Germline V gene sequence: CDR1 LGHNA, CDR2 YNFKEQ. CDR3 size: 18 residues. The V segment lost 1 base and the J segment 6 bases; nucleotides outside the gene matches: 13. The CDR3 here is CASSQGPAGVLGAGELFF. In DNA form, the CDR3 reads TGTGCCAGCAGCCAAGGTCCAGCGGGAGTTCTCGGAGCCGGGGAGCTGTTTTTT.

The rearrangement links TRBV5-1 to TRBJ2-1; the D gene is possibly TRBD2 (6 bases). Germline values: CDR1 SGHRS, CDR2 YFSETQ. The CDR3 runs 16 residues. Trimming shortened V by 1 base and J by 0 bases, and 11 bases separated the two germline ends. Here the CDR3 DNA reads TGCGCCAGCAGCTTGAGCGGGCGCTTCTCCTACAATGAGCAGTTCTTC. Translating it yields CASSLSGRFSYNEQFF.

V is TRBV6-5 and J is TRBJ2-5, with 9 bases aligning to TRBD2. The germline CDR1 and CDR2 sequences are MNHEY and SVGAGI. This CDR3 region has 13 residues. The V and J ends lost 7 bases and 7 bases, in that order; junction bases with no gene match: 7. CDR3 sequence reads: CASTGTSYGTQYF. As DNA, the CDR3 is TGTGCCAGCACCGGGACTAGCTATGGGACCCAGTACTTC.

J is TRBJ2-2 and V is TRBV27; TRBD2 agrees at 11 bases. The germline V gene encodes CDR1 MNHEY and CDR2 SMNVEV (reference sequence). V was pared by 2 bases and J by 3 bases, with 11 bases of the junction left unmatched. There are 19 residues in the CDR3. CDR3 amino acids: CASSLTASGRTAHTGELFF. The CDR3 region has the DNA TGTGCCAGCAGTTTAACAGCTAGCGGGAGGACCGCTCACACCGGGGAGCTGTTTTTT.

This chain links TRBV28 with TRBJ2-2, with no clear D. Trimming took 3 bases from V and 0 from J, leaving 11 bases between them. CDR1 is MDHEN and CDR2 is SYDVKM in the germline V gene. The CDR3 covers 16 residues. CDR3 region: CASSLARYSNTGELFF. CDR3 sequence (DNA): TGTGCCAGCAGTTTGGCTAGATACTCGAACACCGGGGAGCTGTTTTTT.

V usage is TRBV6-2 or TRBV6-3 and J usage is TRBJ2-2; D remains ambiguous. The CDR3 spans 17 residues. The germline V gene has CDR1 MNHEY and CDR2 SVGEGT. Deletions cut 0 bases from V and 2 bases from J, with 13 bases between. The CDR3 region is CASSYSAARRNTGELFF. The CDR3 coding sequence is TGTGCCAGCAGTTACTCTGCTGCCCGGAGAAACACCGGGGAGCTGTTTTTT.

The J gene is TRBJ2-7, the V gene TRBV14; 7 bases match TRBD2. The CDR3 is 16 residues long. Germline V gene sequence: CDR1 SGHDN, CDR2 FVKESK. With V trimmed by 4 bases and J by 4 bases, 13 bases remained unmatched. As DNA, the CDR3 is TGTGCCAGCAGCCCGCTGAATCGGCGGGAGAGGTACGAGCAGTACTTC. This sequence encodes CASSPLNRRERYEQYF.

The J gene is TRBJ2-3, the V gene TRBV5-5, with TRBD1 identical over 8 bases. Germline V CDR1 and CDR2: SGHKS, YYEKEE (reference sequence). The V gene end was trimmed by 4 bases and the J gene end by 5 bases; junction bases not matched to a gene: 6. This CDR3 has 14 amino acids. The CDR3 bases are TGTGCCAGCAGCAAGACAGGGGTTGAAGATACGCAGTATTTT. This encodes CASSKTGVEDTQYF.

This chain uses TRBV7-2 with TRBJ2-3; D might be TRBD2 (6 bases). Germline V gene lookup returns CDR1 SGHTA and CDR2 FQGNSA. Trimming removed 0 bases at V and 3 bases at J, with 7 bases between. CDR3 size: 14 residues. The CDR3 here is CASSLAGGTDTQYF. The DNA for the CDR3 is TGTGCCAGCAGCTTAGCGGGAGGAACAGATACGCAGTATTTT.

The gene calls are TRBV7-9 and TRBJ1-2; TRBD1 is a possible D gene (5 bases). Between the trimmed V and J ends, which lost 6 bases and 6 bases, there was a span of 17 bases. The CDR3 is 14 amino acids. Looked up from germline, CDR1 is SEHNR and CDR2 is FQNEAQ (reference sequence). CDR3 region: CASSPEAGIDGYTF. The DNA for the CDR3 is TGTGCCAGCAGTCCCGAGGCAGGGATCGATGGCTACACCTTC. Full variable domain (outside the CDR3, taken from reference TRBV7-9 and TRBJ1-2): DTGVSQNPRHKITKRGQNVTFRCDPISEHNRLYWYRQTLGQGPEFLTYFQNEAQLEKSRLLSDRFSAERPKGSFSTLEIQRTEQGDSAMYLCASSPEAGIDGYTFGSGTRLTVV.

This clone was detected only once. The genes are TRBV29-1 and TRBJ1-5, with TRBD1 as a possible D gene (6 bases). The ends were cut back, 4 bases at V and 4 bases at J, with 11 bases in the middle. Per germline, CDR1 SQVTM and CDR2 ANQGSEA. This CDR3 region has 13 residues. CDR3 sequence: CSVGEGDNQPQHF. CDR3 in DNA: TGCAGCGTTGGGGAGGGGGATAATCAGCCCCAGCATTTT.

The chain uses TRBV9 and TRBJ1-1; tentatively, D is TRBD1 (5 bases). CDR3 length: 14 residues. V shed 4 bases and J shed 5 bases, with 15 bases lying between them. Germline CDR1 and CDR2: SGDLS and YYNGEE. DNA for the CDR3: TGTGCCAGCAGCCCCCCTGGGGGGGTAACTGAAGCTTTCTTT. Translating gives CASSPPGGVTEAFF.

This clone was observed a few times. The chain has TRBV5-1 and TRBJ2-2; TRBD1 is a possible D gene (6 bases). Germline V gives CDR1 SGHRS, CDR2 YFSETQ. This CDR3 is built from 14 residues. The V gene lost 4 bases and the J gene lost 7 bases, with 14 bases spanning the gap. The CDR3 sequence: CASSEQGDGGELFF. DNA of the CDR3: TGCGCCAGCAGCGAACAGGGTGACGGCGGGGAGCTGTTTTTT.

Regarding this clone: At one of its ends the junction is not consistent with the germline gene, which may arise from a read error. The rearrangement joins TRBV29-1 to TRBJ1-4; the D gene is possibly TRBD1 (5 bases). The germline gives CDR1 SQVTM, CDR2 ANQGSEA. There are 14 residues in the CDR3. CDR3 DNA sequence: TGCAGCGTTGGGCAGGGCCTAAATAATGAAAAACTGCTTTTT. This translates into CSVGQGLNNEKLLF.

The CDR3 is CASSLREPQGARNQPQHF. For the CDR3, the DNA is TGTGCCAGCAGTCTCCGGGAGCCGCAGGGGGCGCGCAATCAGCCCCAGCATTTT. The chain recombines TRBV27 with TRBJ1-5; 8 nucleotides align to TRBD1. The germline gives CDR1 MNHEY, CDR2 SMNVEV (reference sequence). V gave up 5 bases and J gave up 2 bases; unmatched junction bases: 14. The length of the CDR3 is 18 residues.

The chain uses TRBV7-2 and TRBJ2-5, with 8 bases identical to TRBD1. Germline CDR1 and CDR2: SGHTA and FQGNSA. The ends lost 4 bases at V and 1 base at J; junction bases unmatched: 2. This CDR3 spans 14 amino acids. Here the CDR3 DNA reads TGTGCCAGCAGCTCCGGACAGGGCCAAGAGACCCAGTACTTC. Protein product: CASSSGQGQETQYF.

The chain employs TRBV10-1 and TRBJ2-1, with TRBD2 identical over 8 bases. This CDR3 region has 15 residues. With V trimmed by 3 bases and J by 5 bases, 6 bases remained unmatched. The germline CDR1 and CDR2 sequences are WNHNN and SYGVQD (reference sequence). This CDR3 is CASSDLAGSDNEQFF. CDR3 nucleotide sequence: TGCGCCAGCAGTGATCTAGCGGGTTCCGACAATGAGCAGTTCTTC.

The sample holds a few counts of this clone. V and J are TRBV7-3 and TRBJ2-7, with 9 nucleotides matching TRBD1. The V gene end was trimmed by 1 base and the J gene end by 2 bases; junction bases not matched to a gene: 3. The CDR3 is made up of 15 amino acids. In germline, CDR1 is SGHTA, CDR2 FQGTGA. Written as DNA, the CDR3 is TGTGCCAGCAGCTTAATGGGACAGGGACCCTACGAGCAGTACTTC. Translating it yields CASSLMGQGPYEQYF. The whole variable domain, remainder taken from reference TRBV7-3 and TRBJ2-7, is GAGVSQTPSNKVTEKGKYVELRCDPISGHTALYWYRQSLGQGPEFLIYFQGTGAADDSGLPNDRFFAVRPEGSVSTLKIQRTERGDSAVYLCASSLMGQGPYEQYFGPGTRLTVT.

This clone was seen a handful of times. The V and J genes are TRBV6-5 and TRBJ1-1, with D possibly matching TRBD1 (6 bases). Between the trimmed V and J ends, which lost 2 bases and 0 bases, there was a span of 13 bases. The germline gives CDR1 MNHEY, CDR2 SVGAGI. The CDR3 extends over 16 amino acids. The CDR3, as DNA: TGTGCCAGCAGTTACACAAGACAGGAAATGAACACTGAAGCTTTCTTT. Residues: CASSYTRQEMNTEAFF.

This clone has a single count. The J gene is TRBJ1-2, the V gene TRBV24-1, with D unresolved. Germline V gene sequence: CDR1 KGHDR, CDR2 SFDVKD. The V end was cut by 4 bases, the J end by 5 bases, with 4 bases between. The CDR3 length is 11 residues. The CDR3 is CATSDPYGYTF. DNA for the CDR3: TGTGCCACCAGTGACCCTTATGGCTACACCTTC.

The chain employs TRBV7-2 and TRBJ2-7; a weak D match, TRBD1 (5 bases). In germline, CDR1 is SGHTA, CDR2 FQGNSA. The CDR3 is 13 amino acids. V lost 3 bases and J lost 4, with 10 bases in between. CDR3 coding DNA: TGTGCCAGCAGCTTCGACAGTAAATACGAGCAGTACTTC. It yields the protein CASSFDSKYEQYF.

V usage is TRBV7-8 and J usage is TRBJ2-2; no firm D call. From germline, CDR1 is SGHVS and CDR2 FQNEAQ. Trimming pared 4 bases from V and 0 bases from J, leaving 15 bases between. The CDR3 consists of 17 residues. The CDR3 loop reads CASSWAPDMPNTGELFF. DNA of the CDR3: TGTGCCAGCAGCTGGGCCCCCGACATGCCGAACACCGGGGAGCTGTTTTTT.

The chain joins TRBV24-1 to TRBJ2-5, with D possibly TRBD2 on 6 matching bases. This CDR3 comprises 14 residues. V was cut by 1 base and J by 5 bases, with 10 bases left in between. CDR1 is KGHDR and CDR2 is SFDVKD in the germline V gene. CDR3 DNA sequence: TGTGCCACCAGTGATTTCAAGGAGGGGGAGACCCAGTACTTC. This encodes CATSDFKEGETQYF.

This clone was observed a single time. The chain carries TRBV5-6 and TRBJ2-5; maybe TRBD1 (5 bases). CDR1 SGHDT and CDR2 YYEEEE come from the germline V gene. The V gene lost 4 bases and the J gene lost 4 bases, with 11 bases spanning the gap. This CDR3 is 13 amino acids long. DNA of the CDR3: TGTGCCAGCAGCACCAGGGTTGTAGAGACCCAGTACTTC. It codes for CASSTRVVETQYF.